This T cell receptor beta chain was recorded in a study of cytomegalovirus exposure and HLA in healthy donors. As concerns this clone: Its matching antigen is unknown.

Researchers ran the PCR with 60 Vbeta and 13 Jbeta primers. Some clones are missing from TCRdb's copy, which holds only in-frame ones; the method was immunoSEQ multiplex PCR. The data hold about 82,000 clones, with about 60% observed a single time. CDR1 SQVTM and CDR2 ANQGSEA come from the germline V gene. The junction had 10 bases not matched to a gene; V was cut back by 7 bases and J by 4 bases. This CDR3 region has 13 residues. Study-level results: Donor immune exposure was known only as CMV serostatus. Later on, a genetic analysis was performed. It linked a missense variant in DCLRE1C with V- and J-gene trimming of TCR beta.

The sequence was collected from a woman in her thirties or forties in good health and CMV-seropositive. The chain uses TRBV29-1 and TRBJ2-7; 7 nucleotides agree with TRBD2. Material for sequencing was PBMCs. The CDR3 sequence: CSGQREDVYEQYF. The CDR3 DNA is TGCAGCGGACAACGGGAGGACGTATACGAGCAGTACTTC.